A selection of T cell receptor beta chains follows, all from one sample in a study of blood T cells in healthy people across ages. Each CDR3 protein is one row after TCRdb ran MiXCR on the 5' RACE reads. Here the sample spans about a million distinct CDR3 sequences, around 49% being singletons. Input material: blood. Receptors originate from a man aged 30 to 45 in good health. CDR3s include the opening cysteine and the closing phenylalanine or tryptophan. The D gene is left open where the match is weak. Some rows mark clone size as missing; the rest say once, few, many or name a class of expanded clone.

v_call	j_call	d_call	clone_size	cdr3_nt	cdr3_aa
TRBV28	TRBJ2-6	-	-	TGTGCCAGCAGTTTATCCACCTCTGGGGCCAACGTCCTGACTTTC	CASSLSTSGANVLTF
TRBV6-6	TRBJ1-1	-	once	TGTGCCAGCAACCACAGGGCCCCGGATGCTTTCTTT	CASNHRAPDAFF
TRBV3-1	TRBJ2-1	TRBD2	once	TGTGCCAGCAGCCAAGTTGGGACTAGCGGACCTCGGGATGAGCAGTTCTTC	CASSQVGTSGPRDEQFF
TRBV29-1	TRBJ2-3	-	-	TGCAGCGTGGTTCCAACGGGACGACTTAGCACAGATACGCAGTATTTT	CSVVPTGRLSTDTQYF
TRBV9	TRBJ2-7	TRBD2	-	TGTGCCAGCAGCGTAGATCCGGGGGGGCTCTACGAGCAGTACTTC	CASSVDPGGLYEQYF
TRBV12-3/TRBV12-4	TRBJ2-3	TRBD2	-	TGTGCCAGCAGTTTATATAGCGGGGCTAGCACAGATACGCAGTATTTT	CASSLYSGASTDTQYF
TRBV29-1	TRBJ2-7	-	-	TGCAGCGTTGAGGAAGGGTCCGAGCAGTACTTC	CSVEEGSEQYF
TRBV3-1	TRBJ2-7	-	-	TGTGCCAGCAGCCAAGTGAGGGGAGACGAGCAGTACTTC	CASSQVRGDEQYF
TRBV5-1	TRBJ2-7	TRBD1	-	TGCGCCAGCAGCTTGGACAGGGGAGTGAGCGAGCAGTACTTC	CASSLDRGVSEQYF
TRBV6-6	TRBJ1-4	-	-	TGTGCCAGCAGTTACCGCCAGTCCTCAACTAATGAAAAACTGTTTTTT	CASSYRQSSTNEKLFF
TRBV20-1	TRBJ1-4	-	many	TGCAGTGCTAGAGCCGCCGTCGGCCTGCCTGAAAAACTGTTTTTT	CSARAAVGLPEKLFF
TRBV6-5	TRBJ2-7	-	few	TGTGCCAGCAGGCGTAGACCGAGGAACGAGCAGTACTTC	CASRRRPRNEQYF
TRBV10-3	TRBJ2-7	TRBD2	-	TGTGCCATCAGCGGCAGGACTAGCGGGAAGGAGCAGTACTTC	CAISGRTSGKEQYF
TRBV7-8	TRBJ2-7	-	-	TGTGCCAGCAGCTTATTTGACAGACTCTACGAGCAGTACTTC	CASSLFDRLYEQYF
TRBV20-1	TRBJ2-7	-	once	TGCAGTGCTAGAGATCTTGAGGGGCCGCCCTCCTACGAGCAGTACTTC	CSARDLEGPPSYEQYF
TRBV5-1	TRBJ2-5	-	few	TGCGCCAGCAGCTCGGGACGGTGGGGAGAGACCCAGTACTTC	CASSSGRWGETQYF
TRBV11-2	TRBJ2-7	-	-	TGTGCCAGCAACCACTTCCGCTGTCAAGTCCAGTTCTACGGGCTCTCGGAGAATGACGAGCAGTACTTC	CASNHFRCQVQFYGLSENDEQYF
TRBV11-3	TRBJ2-4	TRBD2	-	TGTGCCAGCAGCTTAGAGTCGGGGGGGCGAAACATTCAGTACTTC	CASSLESGGRNIQYF
TRBV10-3	TRBJ1-2	TRBD1	-	TGTGCCATCAGTGAAGGGCAGGGGGCTGGTCCCTATGGCTACACCTTC	CAISEGQGAGPYGYTF
TRBV7-2	TRBJ2-7	-	-	TGTGCCAGCAGCCTTATGGGTTCGGGAGCCGATGAGCAGTACTTC	CASSLMGSGADEQYF
TRBV4-3	TRBJ1-2	TRBD1	-	TGCGCCAGCAGCCAGTATGGACAGGGGGCGAGTGGCTACACCTTC	CASSQYGQGASGYTF
TRBV4-2	TRBJ2-1	-	many	TGTGCCAGCAGCCCCCTCGGTAGTTACAATGAGCAGTTCTTC	CASSPLGSYNEQFF
TRBV7-8	TRBJ2-1	TRBD2	-	TGTGCCAGCAGCTTAGCTGGACTAGCGGGGATAAGCTCCTACAATGAGCAGTTCTTC	CASSLAGLAGISSYNEQFF
TRBV4-1	TRBJ1-1	-	few	TGCGCCAGCAGCCCGGTCGGGGGGGTCACCCCTCCCACTGAAGCTTTCTTT	CASSPVGGVTPPTEAFF
TRBV5-1	TRBJ2-3	TRBD2	-	TGCGCCAGCAGCGTTGGACTAGCGGGAACTAGCACAGATACGCAGTATTTT	CASSVGLAGTSTDTQYF
TRBV2	TRBJ2-7	-	-	TGTGCCAGCAACGACGGAGGAGCAATCTACGAGCAGTACTTC	CASNDGGAIYEQYF
TRBV12-3/TRBV12-4	TRBJ2-7	-	-	TGTGCCAGCAGTATGGACGGAACCGAGCAGTACTTC	CASSMDGTEQYF
TRBV6-6	TRBJ2-3	-	once	TGTGCCAGCAGTTACTCGTCGGGTCTCCTTAGCACAGATACGCAGTATTTT	CASSYSSGLLSTDTQYF
TRBV13	TRBJ2-5	-	few	TGTGCCAGCAGCAACGGAGTATTAGGGACCCAGTACTTC	CASSNGVLGTQYF
TRBV20-1	TRBJ2-5	TRBD2	-	TGCAGTGCTCCCAAGCGGGGGCAAAAATACAATGAGCAGTACTTC	CSAPKRGQKYNEQYF
TRBV29-1	TRBJ1-2	-	few	TGCAGCGTTGAAGGGATGGGAACCTATGGCTACACCTTC	CSVEGMGTYGYTF
TRBV6-6	TRBJ1-1	-	few	TGTGCCAGCAGTTACCGCGGGGACACTGAAGCTTTCTTT	CASSYRGDTEAFF
TRBV12-3/TRBV12-4	TRBJ1-1	TRBD1	-	TGTGCCAGCAGTTTCCAGGGGGCAAGAGGCGCCACTGAAGCTTTCTTT	CASSFQGARGATEAFF
TRBV4-3	TRBJ2-7	TRBD1	few	TGCGCCAGCAGCCAACAAGGGACAGGGAATCTCTACGAGCAGTACTTC	CASSQQGTGNLYEQYF
TRBV4-1	TRBJ2-7	-	-	TGCGCCAGAACCGGTGGGGGCATCACCTACGAGCAGTACTTC	CARTGGGITYEQYF
TRBV7-2	TRBJ2-7	TRBD1	-	TGTGCCAGCAGGGACCAGGGACAGAGCTACGAGCAGTACTTC	CASRDQGQSYEQYF
TRBV18	TRBJ2-3	TRBD1	-	TGTGCCAGCTCACCAGGACAGGGGAAGTCAGATACGCAGTATTTT	CASSPGQGKSDTQYF
TRBV27	TRBJ2-7	-	few	TGTGCCAGCAGACCCTCTGCCAACCATCCCCCCTACGAGCAGTACTTC	CASRPSANHPPYEQYF
TRBV20-1	TRBJ1-2	-	few	TGCAGTGCTCCTCTGATACCGGGCGGCGACTACTATGGCTACACCTTC	CSAPLIPGGDYYGYTF
TRBV5-4	TRBJ1-1	-	once	TGTGCCAGCAGCCCTGGTGGAAGAGTGAACACTGAAGCTTTCTTT	CASSPGGRVNTEAFF
TRBV6-2/TRBV6-3	TRBJ2-3	-	-	TGTGCCAGCAGGCAGAGTACAGGGAGCGCTTCTCAGCCCCAGTATTTT	CASRQSTGSASQPQYF
TRBV20-1	TRBJ1-2	-	-	TGCAGTGCCCCGGCAGGGTATAATGGCTACACCTTC	CSAPAGYNGYTF
TRBV28	TRBJ2-5	-	-	TGTGCCAGCAGTGCCCTCGACAGACAAGAGACCCAGTACTTC	CASSALDRQETQYF
TRBV3-1	TRBJ2-3	TRBD2	-	TGTGCCAGCAGCCACGCCGGGACTAGCGGCACAGATACGCAGTATTTT	CASSHAGTSGTDTQYF
TRBV29-1	TRBJ2-7	TRBD1	-	TGCAGCGTGACCGGGACAGTGACATCCTACGAGCAGTACTTC	CSVTGTVTSYEQYF
TRBV12-5	TRBJ2-5	-	-	TGTGCTAGTGGTAACAGCCTTGGGGAGACCCAGTACTTC	CASGNSLGETQYF
TRBV7-8	TRBJ2-1	TRBD2	-	TGTGCCAGCAGTCAGCTAGCGGGGGGGGCTGATGAGCAGTTCTTC	CASSQLAGGADEQFF
TRBV9	TRBJ2-1	TRBD1	few	TGTGCCAGCAGCGAGGACAGGTCTATTTCCTACAATGAGCAGTTCTTC	CASSEDRSISYNEQFF
TRBV5-1	TRBJ1-4	TRBD1	-	TGCGCCAGCAGTACCGGGACAGGGGGAAATGAAAAACTGTTTTTT	CASSTGTGGNEKLFF
TRBV29-1	TRBJ2-7	-	few	TGCAGCGCCGGACGGGACGGGGGTTCCTACGAGCAGTACTTC	CSAGRDGGSYEQYF
TRBV5-1	TRBJ2-3	-	few	TGCGCCAGCACACCGCTAAACGAGGGGTCTCCTACTAGCACAGATACGCAGTATTTT	CASTPLNEGSPTSTDTQYF
TRBV3-1	TRBJ1-5	-	-	TGTGCCAGCAGCCAAGGGTCCGGGGCTAGGGCCCAGCATTTT	CASSQGSGARAQHF
TRBV6-2/TRBV6-3	TRBJ2-7	-	few	TGTGCCAGCAGCTCAATGGAGGCGTACGAGCAGTACTTC	CASSSMEAYEQYF
TRBV7-2	TRBJ2-5	-	few	TGTGCCAGCTCCACCCAGGGGGAGACCCAGTACTTC	CASSTQGETQYF
TRBV4-2	TRBJ2-7	TRBD1	-	TGTGCCAGCAGCCAAAAGCCGGGACAGGGGGCAGACGAGCAGTACTTC	CASSQKPGQGADEQYF